Sequencing of this T cell receptor (beta chain) was carried out in a study of cytomegalovirus exposure and HLA in healthy donors. Study findings and constraints: It was reportedly the case that the classifier diagnosed cytomegalovirus status with high specificity and sensitivity.

Only in-frame clones appear in the TCRdb table, and some are missing; sequencing was by immunoSEQ multiplex PCR. The sample carries around 80,000 clones, roughly 94% recorded once. V shed 6 bases, J shed 10 bases, and the junction held 21 bases outside the gene matches. This CDR3 is built from 19 residues. CDR1 and CDR2 from the germline V gene are LNHDA and SQIVND (reference sequence). Turning to this clone: Antigen specificity is unknown.

This clonotype was sampled from a woman younger than 30 in good health and CMV-seronegative. The V gene is TRBV19, the J gene TRBJ1-6, with 10 nucleotides matching TRBD1. The material sequenced was PBMCs. This CDR3 reads CASSTLGPGQGISGSPLHF. CDR3 DNA sequence: TGTGCCAGTAGCACATTGGGGCCGGGACAGGGGATTTCAGGATCACCCCTCCACTTT.